This entry lists 25 T cell receptor beta chains sequenced from one sample in a study of T cell clonality in common variable immunodeficiency. Libraries were prepared by immunoSEQ multiplex PCR; TCRdb keeps only in-frame clonotypes and omits some of them. The repertoire has approximately 75,000 clones, none seen only once; the ten largest take approximately 0.8%. Sequencing was carried out using peripheral blood mononuclear cells. All receptors derive from a person between 18 and 75 years old in good health.

This clone was recorded at least ten times. The read terminates 3 residues ahead of where the CDR3 ends, so the germline J gene completes it. The chain is built from TRBV18 and TRBJ2-7; 7 bases match TRBD2. The CDR3 covers 17 residues. V trimming: 1 base; J trimming: 3 bases; junction bases outside the gene matches: 12. CDR1 and CDR2 (germline): KGHSH, LQKENI. The CDR3 region is CASSPRFLGRGVYEQYF. The part of the CDR3 DNA that was read is TGTGCCAGCTCACCACGATTTCTGGGACGGGGGGTCTACGAG.

This clone was picked up many times. The read is 3 residues too short to cover the CDR3 end, so that end is filled in from the germline J gene. V and J are TRBV23-1 and TRBJ1-5, with D possibly TRBD1 on 6 matching bases. TRBV23-1 is marked as an open reading frame, function uncertain. The CDR3 has 13 amino acids. V was trimmed by 8 bases and J by 6 bases, leaving 14 bases between them. The CDR3 loop is CASQCGGLQPQHF. The sequenced part of the CDR3 DNA is TGCGCCAGCCAATGCGGGGGGCTTCAGCCC.

In this sample, this clone turned up many times. The CDR3 extends 3 residues past the end of the read, so its final part is completed from the germline J gene. The chain employs TRBV7-9 and TRBJ2-7, with D perhaps TRBD2 (5 bases). V lost 5 bases, J lost 2 bases, and 16 bases lay in between. Germline loops: CDR1 SEHNR, CDR2 FQNEAQ (reference sequence). This CDR3 region has 15 residues. CDR3 residues: CASSHPTGSPYEQYF. CDR3 DNA (partial): TGTGCCAGCAGCCATCCCACGGGGAGCCCCTACGAG.

This clone was seen at least ten times. The read ends 3 residues shy of where the CDR3 ends; the end is completed using the germline J gene. This sequence joins TRBV19 and TRBJ2-7, with a possible D match to TRBD2 (6 bases). Germline loops: CDR1 LNHDA, CDR2 SQIVND (reference sequence). V lost 10 bases, J lost 3 bases, and 13 bases lay in between. The CDR3 sequence is 12 residues long. CDR3 bases read: TGTGCCACGGCGGGGATTAGCTACGAG. Protein sequence: CATAGISYE. The full CDR3 protein reads CATAGISYEQYF.

This clone was observed at least ten times. Read data end 3 residues before the CDR3 end; the end is taken from the germline J gene. This chain links TRBV11-3 with TRBJ2-7; D possibly corresponds to TRBD1 (6 bases). The CDR3 length is 15 residues. Germline CDR1 reads SGHNT; CDR2 reads YENEEA. Deletions cut 0 bases from V and 2 bases from J, with 11 bases between. The CDR3 sequence is CASSLDTGSTYEQYF. The sequenced part of the CDR3 DNA is TGTGCCAGCAGCTTAGACACAGGGTCGACCTACGAG.

This clone was recorded many times. Read coverage stops 3 residues before the CDR3 terminus; the germline J gene supplies the remainder. The chain combines TRBV14 with TRBJ2-4, with a weak D call TRBD2 (6 bases). Germline CDR1 reads SGHDN; CDR2 reads FVKESK. The CDR3 has 15 residues. The DNA read from the CDR3 is TGTGCCAGCAGCCAAGTGCTGGGACTGCATAGTATT. Its protein product is CASSQVLGLHSI. The whole CDR3 is CASSQVLGLHSIQYF.

This clone was counted at least ten times. The read gets to within 3 residues of the CDR3 end, and the germline J gene fills in the rest. The gene calls are TRBV20-1 and TRBJ1-2; D may be TRBD1 (5 bases). V dropped 0 bases and J dropped 7 bases, with 12 bases sitting between them. The CDR3 totals 13 residues. Per the germline V gene, CDR1 is DFQATT and CDR2 is SNEGSKA (reference sequence). The CDR3 region is CSARDKGQVGYTF. CDR3 DNA (partial): TGCAGTGCTAGAGATAAGGGGCAGGTTGGC.

This clone has ten or more counts. Sequencing ends 3 residues short of the CDR3 end; the germline J gene provides the rest. This chain joins TRBV14 and TRBJ2-1; tentatively, D is TRBD1 or TRBD2 (5 bases each). The CDR3 loop spans 16 amino acids. Per germline, CDR1 SGHDN and CDR2 FVKESK. The ends were cut back, 1 base at V and 2 bases at J, with 12 bases in the middle. The covered CDR3 bases are TGTGCCAGCAGCCAAGGAGGGGCGGTCACCTACAATGAG. It specifies CASSQGGAVTYNE. The full-length CDR3 reads as CASSQGGAVTYNEQFF.

This clone was seen at least ten times. With the read ending 3 residues before the CDR3 end, the germline J gene is used to fill in that end. The chain is built from TRBV10-3 and TRBJ1-2, with D maybe TRBD1 (6 bases). This CDR3 is built from 12 residues. From germline, CDR1 is ENHRY and CDR2 SYGVKD. The CDR3: CAISDRGRGYTF. CDR3 DNA, as far as it was read: TGTGCCATCAGTGACAGGGGTCGCGGC.

This clone was detected many times. The missing CDR3 end, 3 residues past where the read stops, is filled in from the germline J gene. The V and J genes are TRBV28 and TRBJ2-7; 10 bases agree with TRBD2. The ends lost 4 bases at V and 3 bases at J; junction bases unmatched: 15. The length of the CDR3 is 18 residues. Germline V CDR1 and CDR2: MDHEN, SYDVKM. The DNA read from the CDR3 is TGTGCCAGCAGTTCTCCTTGGACAGTGCGGACTAGCGGCTACGAG. This gives the protein CASSSPWTVRTSGYE. The full CDR3 protein reads CASSSPWTVRTSGYEQYF.

This clone was detected many times. The sequence runs out 3 residues before the end of the CDR3; the remainder is reconstructed from the germline J gene. This chain joins TRBV20-1 and TRBJ2-5; 10 bases agree with TRBD2. Looked up from germline, CDR1 is DFQATT and CDR2 is SNEGSKA (reference sequence). V was clipped by 6 bases and J by 3 bases; unmatched bases: 10. The CDR3 contains 15 residues. CDR3 protein: CSAHIGTSAKETQYF. CDR3 DNA (partial): TGCAGTGCACACATCGGGACTAGCGCAAAAGAGACC.

This clone was detected ten times or more. With the read ending 3 residues before the CDR3 end, the germline J gene is used to fill in that end. The chain couples TRBV5-1 to TRBJ2-7, with D tentatively TRBD1 (5 bases). V lost 0 bases, J lost 3 bases, and 13 bases lay in between. CDR3 length: 15 residues. From germline, CDR1 is SGHRS and CDR2 YFSETQ. CDR3 sequence reads: CASSLGPGNHYEQYF. The part of the CDR3 DNA that was read is TGCGCCAGCAGCTTGGGTCCAGGGAACCACTACGAG. The full variable domain, with the rest looked up from reference TRBV5-1 and TRBJ2-7, is KAGVTQTPRYLIKTRGQQVTLSCSPISGHRSVSWYQQTPGQGLQFLFEYFSETQRNKGNFPGRFSGRQFSNSRSEMNVSTLELGDSALYLCASSLGPGNHYEQYFGPGTRLTVT.

This clone was counted many times. Read sequence stops 3 residues before the CDR3 end, and the germline J gene provides the missing end. Additional DNA sequences in this sample encode the identical CDR3. The chain is built from TRBV18 and TRBJ2-7, with 9 bases identical to TRBD1. This CDR3 has 14 residues. Germline lookup yields CDR1 KGHSH and CDR2 LQKENI. V was pared by 1 base and J by 3 bases, with 1 base of the junction left unmatched. Partial CDR3 DNA: TGTGCCAGCTCACCACGGGGACAGGGCTACGAG. Amino acids: CASSPRGQGYE. The whole CDR3 is CASSPRGQGYEQYF.

The sample holds many counts of this clone. The sequenced fragment ends 3 residues before the CDR3 boundary, so the rest is inferred from the germline J gene. This chain uses TRBV2 with TRBJ2-7, with D possibly matching TRBD2 (5 bases). The CDR3 extends over 12 amino acids. Germline CDR1 is SNHLY and CDR2 is FYNNEI. The V and J ends lost 10 bases and 2 bases respectively, with 12 bases between them. The CDR3 loop reads CAIQAAAYEQYF. CDR3 bases read: TGTGCCATCCAAGCAGCGGCCTACGAG.

This clone was detected many times. The read ends 3 residues shy of where the CDR3 ends; the end is completed using the germline J gene. This chain uses TRBV29-1 with TRBJ2-7; TRBD1 agrees at 12 bases. The V gene end was trimmed by 6 bases and the J gene end by 5 bases; junction bases not matched to a gene: 5. Germline V lookup: CDR1 SQVTM, CDR2 ANQGSEA. The CDR3 is made up of 13 amino acids. The CDR3 loop reads CSVGDRGRDEQYF. CDR3 bases read: TGCAGCGTCGGGGACAGGGGGCGCGACGAG.

In this sample, this clone turned up many times. The sequenced fragment ends 3 residues before the CDR3 boundary, so the rest is inferred from the germline J gene. V gene TRBV6-1 combines with J gene TRBJ1-5; D perhaps matches TRBD1 (5 bases). The length of the CDR3 is 15 residues. Germline lookup yields CDR1 MNHNS and CDR2 SASEGT. V lost 3 bases and J lost 0, with 9 bases in between. The CDR3 spells CASSETVYSNQPQHF. The sequenced CDR3 bases are TGTGCCAGCAGTGAGACAGTGTATAGCAATCAGCCC.

This clone has ten or more counts. The read ends 3 residues shy of where the CDR3 ends; the end is completed using the germline J gene. The chain combines TRBV20-1 with TRBJ2-1; 7 bases map to TRBD2. This CDR3 is 14 amino acids long. Trimming at V came to 7 bases and at J to 7 bases, leaving 13 bases not matched to a gene. Germline V gene sequence: CDR1 DFQATT, CDR2 SNEGSKA (reference sequence). CDR3 sequence reads: CSVFSEREVNEQFF. The CDR3 DNA, read in part, is TGCAGTGTATTCTCGGAGCGGGAAGTGAATGAG.

This clone was seen many times. From the germline J gene comes the end of the CDR3, since the read stops 3 residues before it. The J gene is TRBJ2-7, the V gene TRBV20-1, with D possibly TRBD2 on 6 matching bases. V shed 5 bases and J shed 0 bases, with 17 bases lying between them. Germline CDR1 is DFQATT and CDR2 is SNEGSKA (reference sequence). The CDR3 covers 15 residues. The CDR3 DNA, read in part, is TGCAGTGCTGGGGTCACCGGGACTGCCTCCTACGAG. It translates to CSAGVTGTASYE. The whole CDR3 protein reads CSAGVTGTASYEQYF.

In its sample, this clone was seen many times. The read finishes 3 residues shy of the CDR3 end, and the germline J gene is used to complete it. The chain has TRBV30 and TRBJ2-1, with D maybe TRBD2 (5 bases). The CDR3 has 14 amino acids. Germline V gene lookup returns CDR1 GTSNPN and CDR2 SVGIG (reference sequence). Trimming removed 2 bases from V and 2 bases from J, with 10 bases in between. The CDR3 sequence is CAWSRLPAYNEQFF. CDR3 bases read: TGTGCCTGGAGTAGACTACCCGCCTACAATGAG.

This clone was counted ten times or more. The read terminates 3 residues before the CDR3 end, so the remaining end is supplied by the germline J gene. The gene calls are TRBV5-4 and TRBJ2-5, with D perhaps matching TRBD1 (6 bases). Trimming stripped 1 base from V and 3 bases from J, with 7 bases between. In germline, CDR1 is SGHNT, CDR2 YYREEE (reference sequence). CDR3 length: 13 residues. The CDR3 loop is CASSLKGEETQYF. CDR3 DNA, as far as it was read: TGTGCCAGCAGCTTGAAGGGGGAAGAGACC.

The sample holds many counts of this clone. The read stops 3 residues short of the end of the CDR3; the missing end is completed from the germline J gene. The genes are TRBV20-1 and TRBJ2-1; a possible D gene is TRBD2 (5 bases). This CDR3 has 13 amino acids. V was trimmed by 4 bases and J by 4 bases, leaving 11 bases between them. The germline V gene has CDR1 DFQATT and CDR2 SNEGSKA (reference sequence). The CDR3 is CSANFLAYNEQFF. CDR3 DNA, as far as it was read: TGCAGTGCTAATTTTTTAGCGTACAATGAG.

This clone has a count of ten or more. The read stops 3 residues short of the end of the CDR3; the missing end is completed from the germline J gene. This rearrangement joins TRBV7-3 to TRBJ1-1; 7 bases agree with TRBD1. From germline, CDR1 is SGHTA and CDR2 FQGTGA. The CDR3 is 14 amino acids. CDR3 DNA, as far as it was read: TGTGCCAGCAGTTTGAATCACCAGGGGGTAGAA. Protein product: CASSLNHQGVE. The full CDR3 sequence reads CASSLNHQGVEAFF.

Comment on this clone: The read finishes 3 residues shy of the CDR3 end, and the germline J gene is used to complete it. This chain joins TRBV11-2 and TRBJ2-5, with D unresolved. The V gene lost 8 bases and the J gene lost 0 bases, with 13 bases spanning the gap. Germline CDR1 is SGHAT and CDR2 is FQNNGV. The CDR3 sequence is 14 residues long. CDR3 DNA, as far as it was read: TGTGCCAGCTCCACACCGAAGTACCAAGAGACC. Its translation is CASSTPKYQET. The whole CDR3 sequence reads CASSTPKYQETQYF. Full variable domain (missing parts from reference TRBV11-2 and TRBJ2-5): EAGVAQSPRYKIIEKRQSVAFWCNPISGHATLYWYQQILGQGPKLLIQFQNNGVVDDSQLPKDRFSAERLKGVDSTLKIQPAKLEDSAVYLCASSTPKYQETQYFGPGTRLLVL.

This clone appeared many times. The read terminates 3 residues before the CDR3 end, so the remaining end is supplied by the germline J gene. The chain joins TRBV2 to TRBJ1-2; 7 nucleotides agree with TRBD1. Germline-derived CDR1 and CDR2 are SNHLY and FYNNEI. This CDR3 spans 13 amino acids. Trimming cost V 7 bases and J 3 bases; bases outside gene matches: 5. The CDR3 protein is CASNRGRDYGYTF. CDR3 bases read: TGTGCCAGCAATAGGGGGCGTGACTATGGC. The variable domain in full, with the rest retrieved from reference TRBV2 and TRBJ1-2, is EPEVTQTPSHQVTQMGQEVILRCVPISNHLYFYWYRQILGQKVEFLVSFYNNEISEKSEIFDDQFSVERPDGSNFTLKIRSTKLEDSAMYFCASNRGRDYGYTFGSGTRLTVV.

This clone was recorded many times. The read gets to within 3 residues of the CDR3 end, and the germline J gene fills in the rest. This chain links TRBV7-6 with TRBJ2-7; possibly TRBD2 for D (5 bases). The germline V and J ends were trimmed by 4 bases and 5 bases, with 15 bases remaining between them. The CDR3 consists of 14 residues. The V gene's germline CDR1 is SGHVS and CDR2 FNYEAQ. The CDR3 reads CASSWAGSGNEQYF. Incomplete CDR3 DNA: TGTGCCAGCAGCTGGGCGGGCTCCGGGAACGAG.